This note documents a single T cell receptor (beta chain) sequence. This entry belongs to a study of regulatory T cells in long-lasting Graves disease. Time point here: persistent/refractory GD, antithyroid drugs over 5 years with positive TRAb. Extracted PBMC RNA gave rise to the TCR library. EDTA tubes held 9 to 10 milliliters of peripheral blood from each patient. Germline CDR1 reads SGHRS; CDR2 reads YFSETQ. The ends were cut back, 4 bases at V and 4 bases at J, with 11 bases in the middle. The CDR3 is made up of 13 amino acids. CDR3 regions were amplified by Arm-PCR using iRepertoire HTBI primers to build TCR beta libraries. The authors' processing: Under 75 TRBV and roughly 13 TRBJ segments were identified across samples. TCRdb analysed the multiplex PCR reads with MiXCR anew, one entry per CDR3 protein. Clone size and V and J calls follow TCRdb, not the original study. The sample carries 300,000 to 350,000 distinct CDR3 sequences, around a fifth recorded once.

This TCR was recovered from a female donor with Graves disease. The chain is built from TRBV5-1 and TRBJ2-5; no clear D. Source: peripheral blood mononuclear cells (PBMCs), taken when the disease was refractory, from a patient treated with antithyroid drugs. CDR3 DNA sequence: TGCGCCAGCAGCGACAATGTAGGAGAGACCCAGTACTTC. It codes for CASSDNVGETQYF.